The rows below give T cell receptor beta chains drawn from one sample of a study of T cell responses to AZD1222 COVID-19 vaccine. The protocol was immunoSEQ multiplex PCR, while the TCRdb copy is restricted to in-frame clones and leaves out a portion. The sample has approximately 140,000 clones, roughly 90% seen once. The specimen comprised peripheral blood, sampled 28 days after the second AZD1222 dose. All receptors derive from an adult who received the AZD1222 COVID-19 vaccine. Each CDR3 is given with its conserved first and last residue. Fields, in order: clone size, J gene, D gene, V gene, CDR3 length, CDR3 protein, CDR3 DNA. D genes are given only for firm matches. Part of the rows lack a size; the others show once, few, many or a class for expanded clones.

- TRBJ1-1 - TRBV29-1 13 CSVARAANTEAFF TGCAGCGTTGCAAGGGCCGCGAACACTGAAGCTTTCTTT
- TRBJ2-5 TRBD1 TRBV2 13 CASSARGPETQYF TGTGCCAGCAGTGCGAGGGGGCCAGAGACCCAGTACTTC
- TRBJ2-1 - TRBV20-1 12 CSASVAGDEQFF TGCAGTGCTAGTGTGGCGGGCGATGAGCAGTTCTTC
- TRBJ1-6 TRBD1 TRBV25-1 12 CASSLGGLPLHF TGTGCCAGCAGTTTAGGGGGCTTGCCCCTCCACTTT
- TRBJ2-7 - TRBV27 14 CASSSLGGQYEQYF TGTGCCAGCAGTTCGCTTGGGGGGCAGTACGAGCAGTACTTC
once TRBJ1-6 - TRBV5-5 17 CASSLQGPILNNSPLHF TGTGCCAGCAGCTTGCAGGGGCCCATCCTTAATAATTCACCCCTCCACTTT
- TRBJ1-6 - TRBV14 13 CASSHPGSSPLHF TGTGCCAGCAGCCACCCGGGAAGTTCACCCCTCCACTTT
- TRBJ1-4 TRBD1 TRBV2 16 CASSLQGQGVREKLFF TGTGCCAGCAGTCTGCAGGGACAGGGCGTAAGGGAAAAACTGTTTTTT
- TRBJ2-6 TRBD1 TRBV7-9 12 CASSLGQVVLTF TGTGCCAGCAGCCTGGGACAGGTCGTCCTGACTTTC
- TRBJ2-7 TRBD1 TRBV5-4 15 CASSPRDRGPGEQYF TGTGCCAGCAGCCCCCGGGACAGGGGGCCGGGCGAGCAGTACTTC
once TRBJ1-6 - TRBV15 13 CATSRKIESPLHF TGTGCCACCAGCAGAAAGATTGAATCACCCCTCCACTTT
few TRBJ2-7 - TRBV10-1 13 CASSEDRNYEQYF TGCGCCAGCAGCGAGGACAGAAACTACGAGCAGTACTTC
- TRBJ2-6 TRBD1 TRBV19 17 CASTPDRGSTGANVLTF TGTGCCAGTACCCCAGACAGGGGATCCACTGGGGCCAACGTCCTGACTTTC
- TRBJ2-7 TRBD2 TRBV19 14 CASSMSGVRDEQYF TGTGCCAGTAGTATGAGCGGGGTAAGGGACGAGCAGTACTTC
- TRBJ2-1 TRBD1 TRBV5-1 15 CASSLASGGQGEQFF TGCGCCAGCAGCTTGGCCTCAGGGGGACAGGGTGAGCAGTTCTTC
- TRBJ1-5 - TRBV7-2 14 CASSLGGINQPQHF TGTGCCAGCAGCTTAGGAGGGATCAATCAGCCCCAGCATTTT
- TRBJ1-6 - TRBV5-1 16 CASSVEGSSYNSPLHF TGCGCCAGCAGCGTCGAGGGGAGCTCCTATAATTCACCCCTCCACTTT
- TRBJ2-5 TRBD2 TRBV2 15 CASRSGLAGQETQYF TGTGCCAGCAGATCGGGACTAGCGGGGCAAGAGACCCAGTACTTC
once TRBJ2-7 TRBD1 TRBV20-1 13 CSASPGQVYEQYF TGCAGTGCTAGTCCGGGACAGGTATACGAGCAGTACTTC
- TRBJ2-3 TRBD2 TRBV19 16 CASRPGLARNTDTQYF TGTGCCAGTAGGCCGGGACTAGCGAGAAACACAGATACGCAGTATTTT
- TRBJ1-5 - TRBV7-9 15 CASSSDRNSNQPQHF TGTGCCAGCAGCTCTGACAGGAATAGCAATCAGCCCCAGCATTTT
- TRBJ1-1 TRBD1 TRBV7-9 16 CASRPRQGRWDTEAFF TGTGCCAGCAGACCGCGACAGGGACGGTGGGACACTGAAGCTTTCTTT
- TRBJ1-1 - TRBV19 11 CASSIRGVAFF TGTGCCAGTAGTATCCGAGGGGTCGCTTTCTTT
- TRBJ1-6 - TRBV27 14 CASTFRGGNSPLHF TGTGCCAGCACTTTCAGGGGAGGCAATTCACCCCTCCACTTT
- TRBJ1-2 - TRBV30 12 CAWSLRAPGYTF TGTGCCTGGAGTCTGCGGGCCCCGGGGTACACCTTC
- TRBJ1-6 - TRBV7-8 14 CASSLPGHNSPLHF TGTGCCAGCAGCTTGCCGGGACATAATTCACCCCTCCACTTT
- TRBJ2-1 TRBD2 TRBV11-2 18 CASTSATALAGGVGEQFF TGTGCCAGCACCTCCGCTACGGCGCTAGCGGGAGGTGTCGGTGAGCAGTTCTTC
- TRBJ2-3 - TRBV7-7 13 CASSSEYTDTQYF TGTGCCAGCAGCTCCGAATACACAGATACGCAGTATTTT
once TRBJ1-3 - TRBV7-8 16 CASSLDLGAAGNTIYF TGTGCCAGCAGCTTAGATCTGGGGGCAGCCGGAAACACCATATATTTT
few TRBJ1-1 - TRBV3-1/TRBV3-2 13 CASSRGVYTEAFF TGTGCCAGCAGCCGGGGAGTTTACACTGAAGCTTTCTTT
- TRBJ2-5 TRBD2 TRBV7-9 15 CASSSASGGGETQYF TGTGCCAGCAGCTCGGCTAGCGGGGGAGGGGAGACCCAGTACTTC
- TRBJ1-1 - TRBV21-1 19 CASSKVALGLPRGDTEAFF TGTGCCAGCAGCAAAGTGGCATTGGGGCTCCCGCGAGGGGACACTGAAGCTTTCTTT
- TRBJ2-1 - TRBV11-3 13 CASSLGQGNEQFF TGTGCCAGCAGCTTAGGGCAGGGCAATGAGCAGTTCTTC
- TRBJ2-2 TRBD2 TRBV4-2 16 CASSQETGGGTGELFF TGTGCCAGCAGCCAAGAAACGGGAGGAGGTACCGGGGAGCTGTTTTTT
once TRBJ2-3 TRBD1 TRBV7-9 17 CASSPLPGQGAWDTQYF TGTGCCAGCAGCCCATTACCGGGACAGGGGGCGTGGGATACGCAGTATTTT
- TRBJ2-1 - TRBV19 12 CASSTRNNEQFF TGTGCCAGTAGTACTAGAAACAATGAGCAGTTCTTC
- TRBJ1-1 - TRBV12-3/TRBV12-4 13 CASSLMGSTEAFF TGTGCCAGCAGTTTAATGGGAAGCACTGAAGCTTTCTTT
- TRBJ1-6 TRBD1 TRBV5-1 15 CASSLDRLGNSPLHF TGCGCCAGCAGCCTGGACAGGTTGGGTAATTCACCCCTCCACTTT
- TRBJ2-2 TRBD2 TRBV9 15 CASSVKRGNTGELFF TGTGCCAGCAGCGTAAAGCGGGGGAACACCGGGGAGCTGTTTTTT
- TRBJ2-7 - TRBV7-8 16 CASSLPPTGISYEQYF TGTGCCAGCAGCTTACCCCCCACAGGAATCTCCTACGAGCAGTACTTC
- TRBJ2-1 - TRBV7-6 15 CASSRGLLSYNEQFF TGTGCCAGCAGCCGGGGACTTCTCTCCTACAATGAGCAGTTCTTC
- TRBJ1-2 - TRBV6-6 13 CASSVGLHYGYTF TGTGCCAGCAGTGTGGGACTCCACTATGGCTACACCTTC
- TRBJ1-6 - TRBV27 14 CASSLSGEVSPLHF TGTGCCAGCAGTTTATCAGGGGAAGTATCACCCCTCCACTTT
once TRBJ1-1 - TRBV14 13 CASSQVTGTEAFF TGTGCCAGCAGCCAAGTAACGGGGACTGAAGCTTTCTTT
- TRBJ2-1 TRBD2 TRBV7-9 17 CASSLTTSAQFGHEQFF TGTGCCAGCAGCTTGACTACTAGCGCTCAGTTCGGCCATGAGCAGTTCTTC